These T cell receptor beta chains were read from a single sample in a study of regulatory T cells in long-lasting Graves disease. One entry per CDR3 protein results from TCRdb running MiXCR on the multiplex PCR reads. The sample lists roughly 440,000 distinct CDR3 sequences; around 17% were seen once. These data also featured in a second study, about T cells in Graves' hyperthyroidism and ophthalmopathy.

The sequenced sample was peripheral blood mononuclear cells (PBMCs), obtained at new diagnosis, from a patient treated with antithyroid drugs. Receptors originate from a woman younger than 30 with Graves disease. Both conserved end residues are part of each CDR3. Each record gives: J gene, clone size, V gene, D gene, CDR3 DNA, CDR3 protein. D genes are given only for firm matches. Not every row has a clone size; where given, it reads once, few, many or a size class.

TRBJ2-5	.	TRBV5-1	.	TGCGCCAGCAGCTTGAGTTTCGATCAAGAGACCCAGTACTTC	CASSLSFDQETQYF
TRBJ1-1	few	TRBV7-3	.	TGTGCCAGCAGCTTAACAGACAGCGCTAACACTGAAGCTTTCTTT	CASSLTDSANTEAFF
TRBJ2-7	few	TRBV3-1	.	TGTGCCAGCGGGGGGGCGAACGAGCGGTACTTC	CASGGANERYF
TRBJ2-7	.	TRBV20-1	TRBD1	TGCAGTGCTAGAGATGAGGCGTACGGTGTCTCAGGGGGTGACGAGCAGTACTTC	CSARDEAYGVSGGDEQYF
TRBJ2-7	many	TRBV7-3	.	TGTGCCAGCAGCTATGCCCCCACAGGAATCTACGAGCAGTACTTC	CASSYAPTGIYEQYF
TRBJ2-5	many	TRBV27	TRBD1	TGTGCCAGCAGTTTCGGGACAGAAATAGAGACCCAGTACTTC	CASSFGTEIETQYF
TRBJ2-7	few	TRBV27	.	TGTGCCAGCAGCCCTTTCGGGGCAGGAAACGAGCAGTACTTC	CASSPFGAGNEQYF
TRBJ2-5	many	TRBV11-2	.	TGTGCCAGCAGCTTAGACACCCAAGAGACCCAGTACTTC	CASSLDTQETQYF
TRBJ2-1	.	TRBV5-4	.	TGTGCGATCACACCTAGCTCCTACAATGAGCAGTTCTTC	CAITPSSYNEQFF
TRBJ2-3	many	TRBV20-1	TRBD2	TGCAGTGCTACCACAGATAGCGGGAGAGACACAGATACGCAGTATTTT	CSATTDSGRDTDTQYF
TRBJ2-3	many	TRBV6-2/TRBV6-3	.	TGTGCCAGCACCCCGATCGGAGCGGGCAGCACAGATACGCAGTATTTT	CASTPIGAGSTDTQYF
TRBJ2-5	many	TRBV7-7	.	TGTGCTAGCAGCTCATCCTCGACTGGTTTAGAGACCCAGTACTTC	CASSSSSTGLETQYF
TRBJ2-7	few	TRBV5-8	.	TGTGCCAGCAGCTGGGGGCCCGAAAACGAGCAGTACTTC	CASSWGPENEQYF
TRBJ2-1	many	TRBV29-1	TRBD2	TGCAGCGTTCCTAGCGGGTCCTACAATGAGCAGTTCTTC	CSVPSGSYNEQFF
TRBJ2-2	.	TRBV11-2	TRBD1	TGTGCCAGCAGCCATTACCCTAAGGGACAGGGCAGCACCGGGGAGCTGTTTTTT	CASSHYPKGQGSTGELFF
TRBJ1-1	.	TRBV7-9	.	TGTGCCAGCAGCTCCCCGGGACTGCCTAACACTGAAGCTTTCTTT	CASSSPGLPNTEAFF
TRBJ2-1	many	TRBV11-3	TRBD2	TGTGCCAGCAGCTTAACTAGCGTCAACAATGAGCAGTTCTTC	CASSLTSVNNEQFF
TRBJ2-1	.	TRBV7-9	TRBD2	TGTGCCAGCAGCAGCTATGGGACTAGCAATGAGCAGTTCTTC	CASSSYGTSNEQFF
TRBJ1-1	many	TRBV5-5	.	TGTGCCAGCAGCTCGGGGCATGGTCGGCCGAACACTGAAGCTTTCTTT	CASSSGHGRPNTEAFF
TRBJ2-3	.	TRBV12-3/TRBV12-4	TRBD2	TGTGCCAGCACCTTACTAGCGGGACCAGATACGCAGTATTTT	CASTLLAGPDTQYF
TRBJ2-7	many	TRBV28	TRBD2	TGTGCCAGCCCCGACCAACTAGCGGAGAAACGACCCTACGAGCAGTACTTC	CASPDQLAEKRPYEQYF
TRBJ2-1	many	TRBV7-2	TRBD2	TGTGCCAGCAGCGTTAGCGGGAGGGCCTACAATGAGCAGTTCTTC	CASSVSGRAYNEQFF
TRBJ2-1	.	TRBV18	.	TGTGCCAGCTCACCAACGGGACTCCCACACTACAATGAGCAGTTCTTC	CASSPTGLPHYNEQFF
TRBJ1-1	many	TRBV27	.	TGTGCCAGCGTTTACAGGGTAGCTGGGACTGAAGCTTTCTTT	CASVYRVAGTEAFF
TRBJ2-3	many	TRBV20-1	.	TGCAGTGCTCCCCGTGGGGGAGTCACCGATACGCAGTATTTT	CSAPRGGVTDTQYF
TRBJ2-1	many	TRBV7-6	.	TGTGCCAGCAGCCACCCAAACAGGGCGGGCAATGAGCAGTTCTTC	CASSHPNRAGNEQFF
TRBJ2-1	many	TRBV2	TRBD1	TGTGCCGGTCGACAGGGAAATGAGCAGTTCTTC	CAGRQGNEQFF
TRBJ2-7	many	TRBV27	TRBD1	TGTGCCAGCAGTTTGATTAGGTTGGGGACAGGGGTACGAGAGCAGTACTTC	CASSLIRLGTGVREQYF
TRBJ2-7	few	TRBV7-9	.	TGTGCCAGCAGCTCCGCCCGGACAGTGTACGAGCAGTACTTC	CASSSARTVYEQYF
TRBJ2-1	.	TRBV2	TRBD2	TGTGCCAGCAGGTCGGGACTAGCGGGAGGCTACAATGAGCAGTTCTTC	CASRSGLAGGYNEQFF
TRBJ2-7	.	TRBV4-3	TRBD2	TGCGCCAGCAGCCAAGATCCAGGACTAGCGAGCTACGAGCAGTACTTC	CASSQDPGLASYEQYF
TRBJ2-3	.	TRBV3-1	.	TGTGCCAGCAGCCAAGATTTTGGTAGCACAGATACGCAGTATTTT	CASSQDFGSTDTQYF
TRBJ2-7	.	TRBV9	TRBD1	TGTGCCAGCAGCGTAGATAACAGGGGGCGCGAGCAGTACTTC	CASSVDNRGREQYF
TRBJ2-2	many	TRBV6-5	.	TGTGCCAGCAGTTACGGTTCCGGGGAGCTGTTTTTT	CASSYGSGELFF
TRBJ2-2	.	TRBV2	TRBD2	TGTGCCAGCAGCCTAGCGGGTAACACCGGGGAGCTGCTTTTT	CASSLAGNTGELLF
TRBJ2-7	many	TRBV20-1	TRBD2	TGCAGTGCTCATAGCGGGAGGAGCTACGAGCAGTACTTC	CSAHSGRSYEQYF
TRBJ2-3	.	TRBV12-1	.	TGTGCCAGCAGCCCGTGGACTAGCGGGCCCAGTGATACGCAGTATTTT	CASSPWTSGPSDTQYF
TRBJ1-2	.	TRBV5-1	.	TGCGCCAGCAGCAAAGACCCATCGAACTATGGCTACACCTTC	CASSKDPSNYGYTF
TRBJ2-3	many	TRBV3-1	.	TGTGCCAGCAGCCAAGAGAGGCGCCACACAGATACGCAGTATTTT	CASSQERRHTDTQYF
TRBJ2-1	.	TRBV5-5	.	TGTGCCAGCAGCTTTACAGGAGAGGAGCAGTTCTTC	CASSFTGEEQFF
TRBJ2-1	many	TRBV7-3	TRBD2	TGTGCCAGCAGCTCCCTAGCGGGTGAGCAGTTCTTC	CASSSLAGEQFF
TRBJ1-2	.	TRBV7-9	.	TGTGCCAGCAGCCCATCCGGGCGGTCTAACTATGGCTACACCTTC	CASSPSGRSNYGYTF
TRBJ2-1	.	TRBV20-1	TRBD2	TGCAGTGCTCAAAGCGGGAGGGCCCGTGGGACCTACAATGAGCAGTTCTTC	CSAQSGRARGTYNEQFF
TRBJ2-6	few	TRBV6-2/TRBV6-3	.	TGTGCCAGCAGTTACGGTTTCTCTGGGGCCAACGTCCTGACTTTC	CASSYGFSGANVLTF
TRBJ2-7	many	TRBV6-6	.	TGTGCCAGCAGTTACTCGGCCAGCCTTTACGAGCAGTACTTC	CASSYSASLYEQYF
TRBJ2-1	few	TRBV30	.	TGTGCCTGGAGGGGGGACAATGAGCAGTTCTTC	CAWRGDNEQFF
TRBJ2-5	few	TRBV27	TRBD1	TGTGCCAGCAAAGGGTGGGACAGGGGTGAGACCCAGTACTTC	CASKGWDRGETQYF
TRBJ2-5	few	TRBV9	.	TGTGCCAGCACCCCCACGTTAGGGCAAGAGACCCAGTACTTC	CASTPTLGQETQYF
TRBJ2-5	many	TRBV11-2	.	TGTGCCAGCAGCCCCTTGGTCGGAGCAGAGACCCAGTACTTC	CASSPLVGAETQYF
TRBJ2-1	few	TRBV19	TRBD1	TGTGCCAGTAGTCCACGGACAGGGGGCTACAATGAGCAGTTCTTC	CASSPRTGGYNEQFF
TRBJ2-7	few	TRBV9	.	TGTGCCAGCAGCGTAGCCGGGGACACCGTCTACGAGCAGTACTTC	CASSVAGDTVYEQYF
TRBJ1-1	many	TRBV28	.	TGTGCCAGCTCTAGGTTCAGGAACACTGAAGCTTTCTTT	CASSRFRNTEAFF
TRBJ2-1	many	TRBV10-2	.	TGCGCCAGCAGTGTTGGACCTGGATTATACAATGAGCAGTTCTTC	CASSVGPGLYNEQFF
TRBJ2-1	.	TRBV20-1	TRBD2	TGCAGTGCTACAGAGACTAGCGGGCTTTCCTACAATGAGCAGTTCTTC	CSATETSGLSYNEQFF